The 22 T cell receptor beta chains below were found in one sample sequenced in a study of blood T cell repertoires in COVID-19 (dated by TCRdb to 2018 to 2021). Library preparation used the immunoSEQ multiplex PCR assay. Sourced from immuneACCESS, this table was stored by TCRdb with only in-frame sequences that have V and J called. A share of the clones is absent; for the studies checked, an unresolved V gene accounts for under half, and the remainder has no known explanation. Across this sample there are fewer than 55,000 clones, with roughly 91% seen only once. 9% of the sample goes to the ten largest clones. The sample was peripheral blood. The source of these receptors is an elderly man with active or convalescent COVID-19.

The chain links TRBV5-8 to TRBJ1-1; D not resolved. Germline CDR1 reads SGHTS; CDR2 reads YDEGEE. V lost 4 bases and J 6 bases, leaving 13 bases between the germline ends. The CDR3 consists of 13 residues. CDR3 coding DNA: TGTGCCAGCAGCCAGCTAGCGGTGGCTGAAGCTTTCTTT. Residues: CASSQLAVAEAFF.

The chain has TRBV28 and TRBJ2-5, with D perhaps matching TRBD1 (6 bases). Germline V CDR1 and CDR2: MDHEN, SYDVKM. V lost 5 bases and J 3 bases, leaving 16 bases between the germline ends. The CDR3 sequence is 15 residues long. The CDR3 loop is CASSVMGDTKETQYF. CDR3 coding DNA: TGTGCCAGCAGTGTCATGGGGGACACAAAAGAGACCCAGTACTTC. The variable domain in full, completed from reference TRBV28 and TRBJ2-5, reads DVKVTQSSRYLVKRTGEKVFLECVQDMDHENMFWYRQDPGLGLRLIYFSYDVKMKEKGDIPEGYSVSREKKERFSLILESASTNQTSMYLCASSVMGDTKETQYFGPGTRLLVL.

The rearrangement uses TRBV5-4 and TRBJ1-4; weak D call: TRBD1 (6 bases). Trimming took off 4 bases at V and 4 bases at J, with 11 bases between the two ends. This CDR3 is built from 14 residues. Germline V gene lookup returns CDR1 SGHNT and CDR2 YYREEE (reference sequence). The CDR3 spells CASSPRTDNEKLFF. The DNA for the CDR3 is TGTGCCAGCAGCCCCCGGACAGATAATGAAAAACTGTTTTTT.

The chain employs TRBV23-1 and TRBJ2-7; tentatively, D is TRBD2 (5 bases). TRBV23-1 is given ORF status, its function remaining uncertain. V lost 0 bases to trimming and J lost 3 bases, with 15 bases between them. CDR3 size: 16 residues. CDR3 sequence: CASSQSAGKGDYEQYF. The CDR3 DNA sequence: TGCGCCAGCAGTCAATCCGCGGGCAAGGGCGACTACGAGCAGTACTTC.

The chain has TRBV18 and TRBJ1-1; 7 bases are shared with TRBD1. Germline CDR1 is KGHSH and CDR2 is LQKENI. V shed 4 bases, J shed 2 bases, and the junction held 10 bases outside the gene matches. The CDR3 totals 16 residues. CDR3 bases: TGTGCCAGCTCACAGCTTTTAGCAGGGGGAAACACTGAAGCTTTCTTT. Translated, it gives CASSQLLAGGNTEAFF.

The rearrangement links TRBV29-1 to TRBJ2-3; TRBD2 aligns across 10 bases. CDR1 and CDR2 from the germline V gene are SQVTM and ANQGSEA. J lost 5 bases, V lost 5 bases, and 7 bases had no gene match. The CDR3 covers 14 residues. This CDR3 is CSVLGSSGGDTQYF. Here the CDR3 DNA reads TGCAGCGTTCTGGGCTCTAGCGGGGGAGATACGCAGTATTTT.

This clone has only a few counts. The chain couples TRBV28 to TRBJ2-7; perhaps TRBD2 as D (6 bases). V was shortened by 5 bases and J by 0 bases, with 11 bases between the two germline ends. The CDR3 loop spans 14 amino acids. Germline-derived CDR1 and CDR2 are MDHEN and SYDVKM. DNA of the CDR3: TGTGCCAGCAGTCAGGCGGGGACCTCCTACGAGCAGTACTTC. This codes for CASSQAGTSYEQYF.

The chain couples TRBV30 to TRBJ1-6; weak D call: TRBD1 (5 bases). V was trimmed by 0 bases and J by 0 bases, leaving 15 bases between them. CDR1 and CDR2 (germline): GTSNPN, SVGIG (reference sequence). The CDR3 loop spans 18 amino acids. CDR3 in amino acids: CAWSVTQGLSSYNSPLHF. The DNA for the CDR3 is TGTGCCTGGAGTGTAACCCAGGGCCTCAGCTCCTATAATTCACCCCTCCACTTT.

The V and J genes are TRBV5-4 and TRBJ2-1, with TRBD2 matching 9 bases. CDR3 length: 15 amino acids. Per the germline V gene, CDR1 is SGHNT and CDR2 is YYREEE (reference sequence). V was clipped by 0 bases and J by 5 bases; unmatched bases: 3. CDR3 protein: CASSLVLAGNNEQFF. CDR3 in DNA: TGTGCCAGCAGCTTGGTACTAGCGGGCAACAATGAGCAGTTCTTC.

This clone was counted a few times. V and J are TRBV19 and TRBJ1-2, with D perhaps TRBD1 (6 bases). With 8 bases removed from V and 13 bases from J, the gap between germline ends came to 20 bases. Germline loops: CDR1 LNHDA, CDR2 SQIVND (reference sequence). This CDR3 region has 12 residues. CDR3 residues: CASFGQGPRGTF. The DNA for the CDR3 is TGTGCCAGTTTCGGGCAGGGGCCACGGGGCACCTTC.

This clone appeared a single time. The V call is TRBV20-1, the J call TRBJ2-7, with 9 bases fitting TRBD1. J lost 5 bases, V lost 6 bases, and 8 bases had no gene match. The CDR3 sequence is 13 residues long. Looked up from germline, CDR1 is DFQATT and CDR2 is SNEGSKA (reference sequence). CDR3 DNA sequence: TGCAGTGCCAGTCGGGACAGGGTTAACGAGCAGTACTTC. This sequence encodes CSASRDRVNEQYF.

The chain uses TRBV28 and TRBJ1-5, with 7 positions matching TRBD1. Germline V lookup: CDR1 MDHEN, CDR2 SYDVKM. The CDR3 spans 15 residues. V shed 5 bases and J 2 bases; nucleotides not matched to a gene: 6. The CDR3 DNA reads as TGTGCCAGCAGTCCGACAGGGAAGGGCAATCAGCCCCAGCATTTT. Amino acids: CASSPTGKGNQPQHF.

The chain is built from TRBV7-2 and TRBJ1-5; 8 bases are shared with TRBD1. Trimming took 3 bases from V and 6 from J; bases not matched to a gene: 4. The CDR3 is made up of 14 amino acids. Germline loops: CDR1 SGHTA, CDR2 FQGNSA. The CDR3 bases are TGTGCCAGCAGCTTTGGACAGGGTAGTCAGCCCCAGCATTTT. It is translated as CASSFGQGSQPQHF.

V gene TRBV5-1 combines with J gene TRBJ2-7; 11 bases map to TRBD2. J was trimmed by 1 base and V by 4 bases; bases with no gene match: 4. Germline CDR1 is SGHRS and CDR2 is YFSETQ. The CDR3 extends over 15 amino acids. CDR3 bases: TGCGCCAGCAGCCGTCTAGCGGGGGGTTCCTACGAGCAGTACTTC. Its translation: CASSRLAGGSYEQYF.

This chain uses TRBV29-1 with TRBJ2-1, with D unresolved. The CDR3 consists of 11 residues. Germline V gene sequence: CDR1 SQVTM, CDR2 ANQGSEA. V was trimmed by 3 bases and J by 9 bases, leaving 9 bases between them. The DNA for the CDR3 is TGCAGCGTTGAGGAAGCGAGTGAGCAGTTCTTC. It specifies CSVEEASEQFF.

The CDR3, as DNA: TGTGCCAGCAGCGAGGGCGGGGGACTAGCGGTGCAGTACTTC. It codes for CASSEGGGLAVQYF. The V call is TRBV9, the J call TRBJ2-7; 11 nucleotides match TRBD2. The CDR3 is 14 residues long. CDR1 and CDR2 from the germline V gene are SGDLS and YYNGEE. Trimming cost V 3 bases and J 9 bases; bases outside gene matches: 8.

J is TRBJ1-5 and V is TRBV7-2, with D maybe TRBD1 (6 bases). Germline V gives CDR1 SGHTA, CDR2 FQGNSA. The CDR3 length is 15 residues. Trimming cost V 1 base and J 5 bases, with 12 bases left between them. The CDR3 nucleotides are TGTGCCAGCAGCTTAGTCGCAGGGGAATATCAGCCCCAGCATTTT. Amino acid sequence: CASSLVAGEYQPQHF.

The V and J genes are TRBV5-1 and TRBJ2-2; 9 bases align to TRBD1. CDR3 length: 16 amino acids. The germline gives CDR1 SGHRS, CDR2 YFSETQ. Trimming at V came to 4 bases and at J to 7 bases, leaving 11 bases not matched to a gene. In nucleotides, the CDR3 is TGCGCCAGCAGCAGAGAGGGACAGGGAATCGGCGGGGAGCTGTTTTTT. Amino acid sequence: CASSREGQGIGGELFF.

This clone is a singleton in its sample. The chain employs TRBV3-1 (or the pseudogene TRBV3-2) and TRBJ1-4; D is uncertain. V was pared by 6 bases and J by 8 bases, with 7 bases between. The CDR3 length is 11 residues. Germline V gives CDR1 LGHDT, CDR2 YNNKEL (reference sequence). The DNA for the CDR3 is TGTGCCAGCAGGGAGCGGGAAAAACTGTTTTTT. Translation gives CASREREKLFF.

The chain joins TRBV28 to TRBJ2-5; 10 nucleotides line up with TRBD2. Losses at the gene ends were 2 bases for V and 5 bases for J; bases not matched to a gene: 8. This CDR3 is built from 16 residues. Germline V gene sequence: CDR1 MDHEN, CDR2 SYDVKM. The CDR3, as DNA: TGTGCCAGCAGTTTAGTAGCGGGAGGAGGTGAGGAGACCCAGTACTTC. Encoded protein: CASSLVAGGGEETQYF.

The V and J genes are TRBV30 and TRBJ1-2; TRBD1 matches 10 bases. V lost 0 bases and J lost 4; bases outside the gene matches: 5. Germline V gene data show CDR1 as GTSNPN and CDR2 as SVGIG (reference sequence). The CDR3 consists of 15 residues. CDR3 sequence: CAWSVLRTGGYGYTF. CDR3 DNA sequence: TGTGCCTGGAGTGTACTTAGGACAGGGGGCTATGGCTACACCTTC.

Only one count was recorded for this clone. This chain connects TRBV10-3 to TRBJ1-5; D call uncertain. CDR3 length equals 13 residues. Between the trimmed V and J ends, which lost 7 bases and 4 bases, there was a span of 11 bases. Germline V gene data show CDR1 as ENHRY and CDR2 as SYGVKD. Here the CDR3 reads CAIMSGLNQPQHF. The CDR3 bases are TGTGCCATCATGAGCGGACTAAATCAGCCCCAGCATTTT.